This TCR beta chain was obtained from a study of memory CD4+ T cells and cytomegalovirus serostatus. Study-level information: Of the healthy Belgian adults, 8 to 10 were CMV seropositive and about two dozen seronegative.

CDR1 is SGHTA, CDR2 FQGNSA, per germline. V was trimmed by 2 bases and J by 6 bases, leaving 14 bases between them. CDR3 length equals 14 residues. Single viable CD3+CD4+CD8-CD45RO+ cells were sorted as the memory CD4+ T cells. Remarks on this clone: Its antigen is as yet unknown.

Overall study findings and caveats: Suggested: most of the CMV-linked TCR signature lies in CD4+ memory cells.

Measured with immunoSEQ multiplex PCR; TCRdb has only the in-frame clones, and not every one. Among some 46,000 clones listed, around three quarters were seen once. This sequence originates from an adult in good health and CMV-seronegative. The chain employs TRBV7-2 and TRBJ2-7, with D perhaps matching TRBD1 or TRBD2 (5 bases each). Sequencing was performed on memory CD4+ T cells from blood. CDR3 sequence: CASSLMAGTGEQYF. In DNA, the CDR3 is TGTGCCAGCAGCTTAATGGCAGGGACGGGCGAGCAGTACTTC.